The present TCR beta chain was sequenced within a study of PD-1 blockade in classical Hodgkin lymphoma. Study-wide results and caveats: Reports indicated that newly diagnosed patients had lower baseline TCR diversity than healthy donors did. Patients newly diagnosed and complete responders had comparable baseline diversity. When nivolumab was started under 1 year after ASCT, patients were excluded.

The trim removed 5 bases at V and 1 base at J, leaving 6 bases unmatched. This CDR3 is built from 15 residues. Germline assignment: CDR1 LNHDA and CDR2 SQIVND (reference sequence). Concerning this clone: The antigen remains undetermined.

Generated by immunoSEQ multiplex PCR, the TCRdb table keeps only in-frame clones and is missing some. This table holds almost 20,000 clones, 70% to 85% found once. Time point noted: cycle 4 day 1 (C4D1), after 6 weeks of nivolumab. Relapse was seen in all patients after autologous stem cell transplantation, and brentuximab vedotin exposure was variable. This chain joins TRBV19 and TRBJ2-7; 9 bases are shared with TRBD1. The receptor's source is a human donor with classical Hodgkin lymphoma. The material sequenced was peripheral blood mononuclear cells (PBMCs), taken before the fourth cycle of nivolumab. The CDR3 DNA is TGTGCCAGTAGTCTCCGACAGGGGGGATCCTACGAGCAGTACTTC. As protein: CASSLRQGGSYEQYF.